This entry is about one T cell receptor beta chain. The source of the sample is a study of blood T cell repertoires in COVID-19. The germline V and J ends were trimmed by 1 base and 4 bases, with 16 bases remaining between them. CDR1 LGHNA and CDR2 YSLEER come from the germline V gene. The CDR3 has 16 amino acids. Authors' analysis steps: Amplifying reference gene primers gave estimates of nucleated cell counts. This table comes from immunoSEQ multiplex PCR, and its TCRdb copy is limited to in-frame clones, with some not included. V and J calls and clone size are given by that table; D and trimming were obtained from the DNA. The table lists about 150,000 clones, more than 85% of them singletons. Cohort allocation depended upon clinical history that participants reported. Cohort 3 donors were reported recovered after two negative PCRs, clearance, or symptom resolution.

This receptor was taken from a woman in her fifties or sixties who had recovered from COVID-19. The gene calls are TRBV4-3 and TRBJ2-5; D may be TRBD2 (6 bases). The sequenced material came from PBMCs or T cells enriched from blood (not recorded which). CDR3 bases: TGCGCCAGCAGCCAAGTAGCGGCCAGAGGTGGAGAGACCCAGTACTTC. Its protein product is CASSQVAARGGETQYF.